One and the same sample provided the 5 T cell receptor beta chains below, sequenced in a study of blood T cell repertoires in COVID-19. Generated by immunoSEQ multiplex PCR, the TCRdb table keeps only in-frame clones and is missing some. The repertoire holds nearly 250,000 clones, with roughly 88% as singletons. The specimen sequenced was PBMCs or T cells enriched from blood (not recorded which). The receptor source for this set is a woman aged 45-65 years who had recovered from COVID-19.

The chain combines TRBV28 with TRBJ1-6; TRBD1 matches at 8 bases. V dropped 2 bases and J dropped 14; count of bases not matched to a gene: 17. Germline CDR1 is MDHEN and CDR2 is SYDVKM. The length of the CDR3 is 17 residues. The DNA for the CDR3 is TGTGCCAGCAGTTTAACCCTTCGGACAGGGCCAGTTGGAACCCTCCACTTT. Translation gives CASSLTLRTGPVGTLHF.

The rearrangement joins TRBV11-3 to TRBJ1-1; no firm D call. V was pared by 0 bases and J by 0 bases, with 8 bases between. CDR3 length: 15 residues. CDR1 SGHNT and CDR2 YENEEA come from the germline V gene. CDR3 amino acids: CASSLDSRLNTEAFF. CDR3 nucleotide sequence: TGTGCCAGCAGCTTAGATTCGCGTCTGAACACTGAAGCTTTCTTT.

The chain is built from TRBV28 and TRBJ2-2; 8 nucleotides line up with TRBD2. V trimming: 6 bases; J trimming: 1 base; junction bases outside the gene matches: 4. Germline CDR1 is MDHEN and CDR2 is SYDVKM. The CDR3 totals 15 residues. CDR3 DNA sequence: TGTGCCAGCAGCGTAGCGGGGTTGAACACCGGGGAGCTGTTTTTT. Encoded protein: CASSVAGLNTGELFF.

The V and J genes are TRBV4-3 and TRBJ1-2; maybe TRBD1 (5 bases). V lost 0 bases, J lost 4 bases, and 12 bases lay in between. This CDR3 contains 15 residues. CDR1 LGHNA and CDR2 YSLEER come from the germline V gene. The CDR3: CASSQDLGRPYGYTF. The CDR3 DNA reads as TGCGCCAGCAGCCAAGATCTGGGGCGACCCTATGGCTACACCTTC.

This CDR3 reads CASSVKADWNQPQHF. CDR3 DNA sequence: TGTGCCAGTAGTGTAAAGGCGGATTGGAATCAGCCCCAGCATTTT. The chain links TRBV19 to TRBJ1-5, with D hard to call. Germline V CDR1 and CDR2: LNHDA, SQIVND (reference sequence). There are 15 residues in the CDR3. V was cut by 5 bases and J by 4 bases, with 15 bases left in between.